The source of this T cell receptor (beta chain) is a study of CD4 T cells in relation to SARS-CoV-2 and coronaviruses. As for the study in general: After 10 days of antigen culture, PBMC TCR beta CDR3s were sequenced. Controls used an HIV-1 Nef peptide pool or no peptide.

Generated by immunoSEQ multiplex PCR, the TCRdb table keeps only in-frame clones and is missing some. This table holds about 28,000 clones, about 80% found once. Note on this clone: Its antigen is unknown.

Germline values: CDR1 MNHEY, CDR2 SVGEGT. This CDR3 region has 17 residues. The V gene lost 2 bases and the J gene lost 3 bases, with 16 bases spanning the gap. Unexposed donor CD4+ T cells date from about 2011-2018, before the COVID-19 pandemic. After ten to eleven days of culture, CD4+ T cells were isolated. Cells permitting, SARS-CoV-2 S/N and four cold-coronavirus spikes were tested on unexposed-donor CD4+ T cells. On days 3 and 7, cultures got half fresh IL-2 medium. The chain joins TRBV6-2 or TRBV6-3 to TRBJ2-2; D is possibly TRBD1 (7 bases). The receptor's source is a human donor in good health. Sequencing was carried out using CD4+ T cells from PBMCs, cultured in vitro. The CDR3 DNA follows: TGTGCCAGCAGTTACACTTGGGCCAGGGGGGACACCGGGGAGCTGTTTTTT. Its translation: CASSYTWARGDTGELFF.